This entry concerns a single T cell receptor beta chain. Then a second PCR, running roughly 7 to 11 cycles, was carried out with a sample-barcoded 5' primer and a J-beta primer mix. One entry per CDR3 protein, called by TCRdb with MiXCR from the 5' RACE reads. The data contain approximately 1,000,000 distinct CDR3 sequences, 35% to 40% of them seen just once; the ten biggest clones take up about an eighth. The sample comes from a study of blood T cells in healthy people across ages. Trimming took 3 bases from V and 9 from J; bases not matched to a gene: 7. The CDR3 is 13 residues long. Germline-derived CDR1 and CDR2 are LGHDT and YNNKEL (reference sequence).

The receptor comes from a man between 18 and 35 years old in good health. The sample consisted of blood. This rearrangement joins TRBV3-1 to TRBJ1-2; 7 nucleotides agree with TRBD1. CDR3 residues: CASSQDRRSSYTF. The CDR3 DNA follows: TGTGCCAGCAGCCAGGACAGGAGATCAAGCTACACCTTC. Drawing the rest from reference TRBV3-1 and TRBJ1-2, the complete variable domain is DTAVSQTPKYLVTQMGNDKSIKCEQNLGHDTMYWYKQDSKKFLKIMFSYNNKELIINETVPNRFSPKSPDKAHLNLHINSLELGDSAVYFCASSQDRRSSYTFGSGTRLTVV.